Listed here are 4 T cell receptor beta chains from one sample, sequenced in a study of blood T cell repertoires in COVID-19. TCRdb's table, derived via immunoSEQ multiplex PCR, lists solely in-frame clones and lacks some. This sample has more than 150,000 clones; roughly 80% occur once, and the top ten carry roughly 5%. Material: peripheral blood. The receptor source for this set is a woman under 40 with acute or convalescent COVID-19.

The chain employs TRBV11-3 and TRBJ2-7; TRBD1 is a possible D gene (6 bases). The CDR3 is 14 amino acids. CDR1 is SGHNT and CDR2 is YENEEA in the germline V gene. Trimming took 0 bases from V and 6 from J, leaving 12 bases between them. The CDR3 region is CASSLDGNRVEQYF. CDR3 nucleotides: TGTGCCAGCAGCTTAGATGGTAACAGGGTCGAGCAGTACTTC.

This clone was recorded a few times. The chain combines TRBV28 with TRBJ1-2; TRBD1 might be the D (6 bases). CDR3 length: 12 amino acids. Trimming removed 6 bases at V and 8 bases at J, with 13 bases between. The germline V gene encodes CDR1 MDHEN and CDR2 SYDVKM. The chain's CDR3 is CASRGGAKGYTF. CDR3 coding DNA: TGTGCCAGCAGAGGGGGGGCTAAAGGCTACACCTTC.

This clone showed up just a few times. The chain links TRBV30 to TRBJ2-7; TRBD1 might be the D (5 bases). The germline gives CDR1 GTSNPN, CDR2 SVGIG (reference sequence). The V end was cut by 7 bases, the J end by 3 bases, with 13 bases between. The CDR3 totals 12 residues. CDR3 sequence reads: CASRRGGYEQYF. Written as DNA, the CDR3 is TGTGCCTCTAGAAGGGGCGGCTACGAGCAGTACTTC.

The rearrangement uses TRBV7-2 and TRBJ1-1, with D possibly matching TRBD1 (5 bases). The CDR3 contains 14 residues. V was pared by 3 bases and J by 1 base, with 9 bases between. Germline lookup yields CDR1 SGHTA and CDR2 FQGNSA. CDR3 in DNA: TGTGCCAGCAGCTTCCAGGGCCGGAACACTGAAGCTTTCTTT. This codes for CASSFQGRNTEAFF.